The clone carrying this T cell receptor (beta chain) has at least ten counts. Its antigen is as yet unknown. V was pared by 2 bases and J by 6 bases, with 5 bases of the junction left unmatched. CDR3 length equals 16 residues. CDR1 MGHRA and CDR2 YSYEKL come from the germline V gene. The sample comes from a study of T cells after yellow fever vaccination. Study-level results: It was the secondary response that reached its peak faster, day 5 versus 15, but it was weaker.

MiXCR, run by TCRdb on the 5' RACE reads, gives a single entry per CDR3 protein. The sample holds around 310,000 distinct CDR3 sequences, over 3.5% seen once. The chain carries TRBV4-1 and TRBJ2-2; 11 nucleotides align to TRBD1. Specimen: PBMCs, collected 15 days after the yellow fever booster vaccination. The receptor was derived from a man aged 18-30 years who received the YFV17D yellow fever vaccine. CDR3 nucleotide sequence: TGCGCCAGCAGCCAAACCGGGACAGGGGGATCCGGGGAGCTGTTTTTT. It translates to CASSQTGTGGSGELFF.